Below are 12 T cell receptor beta chains sequenced from a single sample in a study of blood T cell repertoires in COVID-19. The data were produced by immunoSEQ multiplex PCR, yet TCRdb's version contains in-frame clones alone and is incomplete. The table shows about 310,000 clones, with nearly 90% occurring only once. Sequencing input: peripheral blood. These receptors all come from a woman in her forties with COVID-19, enrolled during active disease.

This chain joins TRBV6-5 and TRBJ1-2; D is possibly TRBD1 (6 bases). This CDR3 spans 15 amino acids. Trimming stripped 4 bases from V and 8 bases from J, with 20 bases between. Germline loops: CDR1 MNHEY, CDR2 SVGAGI. This CDR3 reads CASSLNLDSGLGYTF. For the CDR3, the DNA is TGTGCCAGCAGTTTGAATTTGGACAGTGGATTGGGCTACACCTTC.

The rearrangement links TRBV5-4 to TRBJ2-7; TRBD1 matches at 7 bases. The V and J ends lost 0 bases and 3 bases, in that order; junction bases with no gene match: 12. In germline, CDR1 is SGHNT, CDR2 YYREEE (reference sequence). This CDR3 contains 17 residues. CDR3 region: CASSLGSGTVYVYEQYF. Written as DNA, the CDR3 is TGTGCCAGCAGCTTGGGATCCGGGACAGTGTACGTCTACGAGCAGTACTTC.

The genes are TRBV28 and TRBJ1-2; TRBD1 is a possible D gene (6 bases). This CDR3 spans 13 amino acids. V was pared by 6 bases and J by 8 bases, with 16 bases between. CDR1 and CDR2 from the germline V gene are MDHEN and SYDVKM. Here the CDR3 DNA reads TGTGCCAGCAGAAACAGGGCTCTGGGGGGCTACACCTTC. Its translation is CASRNRALGGYTF.

The rearrangement links TRBV6-5 to TRBJ1-2, with a weak D call TRBD1 (6 bases). This CDR3 has 13 residues. CDR1 MNHEY and CDR2 SVGAGI come from the germline V gene. Trimming shortened V by 0 bases and J by 9 bases, and 11 bases separated the two germline ends. The CDR3 spells CASSYSTRGSYTF. CDR3 DNA: TGTGCCAGCAGTTACTCGACCAGGGGTAGCTACACCTTC.

This chain links TRBV5-4 with TRBJ2-7, with a possible D match to TRBD1 (6 bases). The V and J ends lost 0 bases and 7 bases respectively, with 11 bases between them. This CDR3 contains 13 residues. Per germline, CDR1 SGHNT and CDR2 YYREEE (reference sequence). CDR3 amino acids: CASSLEGVGEQYF. The CDR3 coding sequence is TGTGCCAGCAGCTTGGAGGGGGTGGGGGAGCAGTACTTC.

As for this clone: The sample contains more than one DNA sequence encoding this CDR3. The chain is built from TRBV27 and TRBJ2-1, with TRBD1 matching over 8 bases. CDR1 is MNHEY, CDR2 SMNVEV, per germline (reference sequence). V lost 5 bases, J lost 2 bases, and 2 bases stayed unmatched. This CDR3 is 14 amino acids long. CDR3 nucleotides: TGTGCCAGCAGTCTGGGACAGGCCTACAATGAGCAGTTCTTC. Its translation: CASSLGQAYNEQFF.

The chain combines TRBV6-2 or TRBV6-3 with TRBJ2-3; TRBD2 might be the D (6 bases). V was shortened by 6 bases and J by 3 bases, with 10 bases between the two germline ends. Germline CDR1 MNHEY, CDR2 SVGEGT. The length of the CDR3 is 13 residues. This CDR3 reads CASSSSETDTQYF. As DNA, the CDR3 is TGTGCCAGCAGCTCTAGCGAAACAGATACGCAGTATTTT.

This rearrangement joins TRBV5-1 to TRBJ2-2; 9 bases match TRBD2. Looked up from germline, CDR1 is SGHRS and CDR2 is YFSETQ. The CDR3 extends over 16 amino acids. V lost 1 base, J lost 4 bases, and 5 bases stayed unmatched. CDR3: CASSLSASGVTGELFF. The DNA of the CDR3 is TGCGCCAGCAGCTTGTCGGCTAGCGGGGTCACCGGGGAGCTGTTTTTT. The variable domain in full, completed from reference TRBV5-1 and TRBJ2-2, reads KAGVTQTPRYLIKTRGQQVTLSCSPISGHRSVSWYQQTPGQGLQFLFEYFSETQRNKGNFPGRFSGRQFSNSRSEMNVSTLELGDSALYLCASSLSASGVTGELFFGEGSRLTVL.

V is TRBV29-1 and J is TRBJ1-2, with 7 bases fitting TRBD1. With V trimmed by 0 bases and J by 1 base, 5 bases remained unmatched. CDR1 and CDR2 (germline): SQVTM, ANQGSEA. CDR3 length: 15 residues. CDR3 nucleotides: TGCAGCGTTGAAGAATGGAACAGGGGTAACTATGGCTACACCTTC. Encoded protein: CSVEEWNRGNYGYTF.

This chain joins TRBV5-4 and TRBJ2-3; a possible D gene is TRBD2 (7 bases). CDR3 length: 17 amino acids. Germline CDR1 and CDR2: SGHNT and YYREEE (reference sequence). The V end was cut by 0 bases, the J end by 0 bases, with 14 bases between. CDR3 region: CASSLGNGGLSTDTQYF. The CDR3 DNA reads as TGTGCCAGCAGCTTGGGAAACGGGGGGCTTAGCACAGATACGCAGTATTTT.

This chain joins TRBV28 and TRBJ1-5; D is undetermined. The CDR3 totals 12 residues. V was cut by 11 bases and J by 3 bases, with 11 bases left in between. Germline CDR1 reads MDHEN; CDR2 reads SYDVKM. The CDR3: CAGRDANQPQHF. CDR3 DNA: TGTGCCGGGCGAGACGCCAATCAGCCCCAGCATTTT.

This clone was counted once. The gene calls are TRBV12-3 or TRBV12-4 and TRBJ1-6, with 8 bases matching TRBD1. There are 13 residues in the CDR3. With V trimmed by 1 base and J by 14 bases, 4 bases remained unmatched. The CDR3 DNA sequence: TGTGCCAGCAGTTTAGTTCAGGGACAGGCCCTCCACTTT. Translation: CASSLVQGQALHF.